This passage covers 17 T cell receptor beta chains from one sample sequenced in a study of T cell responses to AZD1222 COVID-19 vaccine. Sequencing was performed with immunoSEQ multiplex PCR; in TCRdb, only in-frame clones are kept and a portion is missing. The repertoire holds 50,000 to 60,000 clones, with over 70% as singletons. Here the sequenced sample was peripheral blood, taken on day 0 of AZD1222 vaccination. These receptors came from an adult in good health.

The CDR3 spells CASSEERRQPYGYTF. Written as DNA, the CDR3 is TGCGCCAGCAGTGAAGAGAGACGCCAACCCTATGGCTACACCTTC. The chain employs TRBV10-2 and TRBJ1-2; D unclear. V lost 3 bases and J 4 bases, leaving 15 bases between the germline ends. The CDR3 length is 15 residues. Looked up from germline, CDR1 is WSHSY and CDR2 is SAAADI.

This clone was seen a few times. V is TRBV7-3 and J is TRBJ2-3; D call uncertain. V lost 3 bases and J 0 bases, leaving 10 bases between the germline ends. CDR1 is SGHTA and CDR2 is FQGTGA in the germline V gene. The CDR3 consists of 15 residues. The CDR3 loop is CASSLVQVSTDTQYF. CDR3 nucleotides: TGTGCCAGCAGCTTGGTCCAGGTTAGCACAGATACGCAGTATTTT.

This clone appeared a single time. CDR3 DNA sequence: TGTGCCAGCAGTGAATTTGGTGCCCCGCTCGACAATGAGCAGTTCTTC. Amino acid sequence: CASSEFGAPLDNEQFF. This chain joins TRBV25-1 and TRBJ2-1, with no clear D. CDR3 length: 16 residues. Trimming stripped 1 base from V and 5 bases from J, with 15 bases between. Per germline, CDR1 MGHDK and CDR2 SYGVNS.

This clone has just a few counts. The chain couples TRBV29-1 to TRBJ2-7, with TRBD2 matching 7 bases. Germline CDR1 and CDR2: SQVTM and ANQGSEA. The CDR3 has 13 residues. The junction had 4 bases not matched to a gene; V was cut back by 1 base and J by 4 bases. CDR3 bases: TGCAGCGTTGAAGGAGGGAGGGCATACGAGCAGTACTTC. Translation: CSVEGGRAYEQYF.

The chain's CDR3 is CSVDLDGGSTEAFF. The CDR3 DNA is TGCAGCGTTGACTTAGACGGGGGGTCGACTGAAGCTTTCTTT. V usage is TRBV29-1 and J usage is TRBJ1-1; perhaps TRBD1 as D (5 bases). Germline CDR1 and CDR2: SQVTM and ANQGSEA. Trimming shortened V by 3 bases and J by 5 bases, and 16 bases separated the two germline ends. CDR3 length equals 14 residues.

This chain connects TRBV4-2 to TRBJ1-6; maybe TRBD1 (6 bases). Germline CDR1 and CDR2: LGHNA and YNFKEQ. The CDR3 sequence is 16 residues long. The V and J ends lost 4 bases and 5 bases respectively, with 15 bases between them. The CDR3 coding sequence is TGTGCCAGCAGCCCTCGTGCGGGGGGCGATAATTCACCCCTCCACTTT. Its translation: CASSPRAGGDNSPLHF.

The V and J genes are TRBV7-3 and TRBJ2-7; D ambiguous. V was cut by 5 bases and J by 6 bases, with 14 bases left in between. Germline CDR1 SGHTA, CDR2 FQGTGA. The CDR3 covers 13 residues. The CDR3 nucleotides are TGTGCCAGCAGCCTCTCAGACGGCTCCGAGCAGTACTTC. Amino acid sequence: CASSLSDGSEQYF.

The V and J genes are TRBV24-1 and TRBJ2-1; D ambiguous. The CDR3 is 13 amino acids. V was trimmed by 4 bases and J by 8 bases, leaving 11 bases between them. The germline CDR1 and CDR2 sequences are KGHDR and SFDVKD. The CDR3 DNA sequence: TGTGCCACCAGTGAACCCGGAGCCTATGAGCAGTTCTTC. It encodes CATSEPGAYEQFF.

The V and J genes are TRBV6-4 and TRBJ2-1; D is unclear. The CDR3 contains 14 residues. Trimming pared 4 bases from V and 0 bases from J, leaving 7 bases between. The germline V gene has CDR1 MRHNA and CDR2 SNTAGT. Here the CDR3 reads CASSVDSSYNEQFF. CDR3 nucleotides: TGTGCCAGCAGTGTGGATAGCTCCTACAATGAGCAGTTCTTC.

The DNA for the CDR3 is TGTGCCAGTTACAGGGGGCGGACTGAAGCTTTCTTT. Its translation: CASYRGRTEAFF. The chain employs TRBV6-5 and TRBJ1-1, with 9 bases matching TRBD1. CDR3 length: 12 amino acids. Trimming took 9 bases from V and 5 from J; bases not matched to a gene: 4. In germline, CDR1 is MNHEY, CDR2 SVGAGI.

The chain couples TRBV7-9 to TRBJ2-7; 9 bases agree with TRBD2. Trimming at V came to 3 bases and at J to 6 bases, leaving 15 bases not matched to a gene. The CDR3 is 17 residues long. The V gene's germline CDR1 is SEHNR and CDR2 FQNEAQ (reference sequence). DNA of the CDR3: TGTGCCAGCAGCTTGGAGGTTGTAATAGCGGGAGCAGGCGAGCAGTACTTC. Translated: CASSLEVVIAGAGEQYF.

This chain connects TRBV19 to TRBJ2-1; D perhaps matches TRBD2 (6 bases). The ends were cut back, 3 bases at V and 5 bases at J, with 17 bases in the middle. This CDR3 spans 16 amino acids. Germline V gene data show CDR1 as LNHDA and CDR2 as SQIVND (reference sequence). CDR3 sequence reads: CASSIPQGGGHNEQFF. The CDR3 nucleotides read TGTGCCAGTAGTATCCCTCAGGGTGGAGGGCACAATGAGCAGTTCTTC.

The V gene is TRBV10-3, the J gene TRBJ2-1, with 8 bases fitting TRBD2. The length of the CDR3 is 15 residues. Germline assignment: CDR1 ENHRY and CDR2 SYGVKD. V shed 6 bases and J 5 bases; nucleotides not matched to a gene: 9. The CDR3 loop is CAIRKTSVIDNEQFF. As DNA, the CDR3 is TGTGCCATCAGAAAGACTAGCGTCATTGACAATGAGCAGTTCTTC.

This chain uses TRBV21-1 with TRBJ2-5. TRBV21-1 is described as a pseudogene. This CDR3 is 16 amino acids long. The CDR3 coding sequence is TGTGCCAGCAGCAAGGGATGGGACCCCTTTACGGAGACCCAGTACTTC. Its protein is CASSKGWDPFTETQYF.

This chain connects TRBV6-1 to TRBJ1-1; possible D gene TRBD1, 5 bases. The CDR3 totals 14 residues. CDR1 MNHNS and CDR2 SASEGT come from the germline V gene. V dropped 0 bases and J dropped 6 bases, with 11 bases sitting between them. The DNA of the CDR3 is TGTGCCAGCAGTGAAGCGCAGGGTTATTCTGAAGCTTTCTTT. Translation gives CASSEAQGYSEAFF.

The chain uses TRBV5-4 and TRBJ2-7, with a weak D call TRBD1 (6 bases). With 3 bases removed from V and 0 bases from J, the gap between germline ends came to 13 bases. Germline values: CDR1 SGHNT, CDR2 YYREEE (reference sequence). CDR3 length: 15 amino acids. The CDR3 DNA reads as TGTGCCAGCAGCTCGACAGGATCCAGCTCCTACGAGCAGTACTTC. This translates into CASSSTGSSSYEQYF.

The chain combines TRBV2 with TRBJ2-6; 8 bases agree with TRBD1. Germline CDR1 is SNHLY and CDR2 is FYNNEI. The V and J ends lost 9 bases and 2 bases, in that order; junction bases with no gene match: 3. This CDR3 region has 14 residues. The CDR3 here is CASSGGAGANVLTF. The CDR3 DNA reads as TGTGCCAGTTCAGGGGGCGCTGGGGCCAACGTCCTGACTTTC.